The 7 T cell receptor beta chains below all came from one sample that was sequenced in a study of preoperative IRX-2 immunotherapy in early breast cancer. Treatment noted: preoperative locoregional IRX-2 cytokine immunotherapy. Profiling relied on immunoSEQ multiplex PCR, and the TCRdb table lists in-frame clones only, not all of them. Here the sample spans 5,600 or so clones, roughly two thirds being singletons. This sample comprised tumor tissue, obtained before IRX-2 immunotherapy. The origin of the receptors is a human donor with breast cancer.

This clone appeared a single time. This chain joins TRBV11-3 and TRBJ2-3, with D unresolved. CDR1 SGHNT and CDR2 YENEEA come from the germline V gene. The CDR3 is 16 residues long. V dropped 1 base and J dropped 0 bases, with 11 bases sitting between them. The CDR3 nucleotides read TGTGCCAGCAGCTTAGGGGGATCCGGAAGCACAGATACGCAGTATTTT. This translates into CASSLGGSGSTDTQYF.

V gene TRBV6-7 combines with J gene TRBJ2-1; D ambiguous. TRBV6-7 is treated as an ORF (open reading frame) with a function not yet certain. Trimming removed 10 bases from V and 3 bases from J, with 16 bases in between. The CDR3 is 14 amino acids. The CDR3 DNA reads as TGTGCCACTAAGCTGGCAGATCTCTACAATGAGCAGTTCTTC. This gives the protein CATKLADLYNEQFF.

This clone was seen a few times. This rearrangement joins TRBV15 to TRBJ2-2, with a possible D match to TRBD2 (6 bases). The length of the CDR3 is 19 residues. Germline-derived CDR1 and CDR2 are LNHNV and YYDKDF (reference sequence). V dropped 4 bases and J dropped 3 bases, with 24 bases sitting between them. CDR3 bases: TGTGCCACCAGCACTACCGGGACTGGCAACACCATCGACACCGGGGAGCTGTTTTTT. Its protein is CATSTTGTGNTIDTGELFF.

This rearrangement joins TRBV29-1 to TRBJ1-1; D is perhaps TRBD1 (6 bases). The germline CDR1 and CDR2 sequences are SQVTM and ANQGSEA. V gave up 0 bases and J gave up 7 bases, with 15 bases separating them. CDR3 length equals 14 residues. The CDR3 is CSVEDLGGGGEAFF. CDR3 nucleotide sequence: TGCAGCGTTGAAGATCTTGGTGGGGGCGGTGAAGCTTTCTTT. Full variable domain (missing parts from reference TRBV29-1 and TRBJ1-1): SAVISQKPSRDICQRGTSLTIQCQVDSQVTMMFWYRQQPGQSLTLIATANQGSEATYESGFVIDKFPISRPNLTFSTLTVSNMSPEDSSIYLCSVEDLGGGGEAFFGQGTRLTVV.

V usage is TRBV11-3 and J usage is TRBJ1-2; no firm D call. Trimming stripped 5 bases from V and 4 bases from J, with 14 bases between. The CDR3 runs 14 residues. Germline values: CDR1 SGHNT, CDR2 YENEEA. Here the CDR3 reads CASSLGGFSYGYTF. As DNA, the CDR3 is TGTGCCAGCAGCCTGGGTGGGTTTTCCTATGGCTACACCTTC.

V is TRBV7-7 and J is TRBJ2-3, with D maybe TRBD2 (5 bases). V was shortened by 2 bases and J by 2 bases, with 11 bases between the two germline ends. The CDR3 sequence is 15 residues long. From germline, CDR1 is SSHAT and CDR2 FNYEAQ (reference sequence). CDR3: CASSLKREDTDTQYF. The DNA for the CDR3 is TGTGCCAGCAGCTTAAAGAGGGAAGACACAGATACGCAGTATTTT.

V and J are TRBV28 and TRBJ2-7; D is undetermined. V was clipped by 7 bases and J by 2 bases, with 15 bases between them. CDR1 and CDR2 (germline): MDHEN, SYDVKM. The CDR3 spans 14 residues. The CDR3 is CASTLGVRAYEQYF. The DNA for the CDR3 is TGTGCCAGCACCCTTGGGGTCAGAGCCTACGAGCAGTACTTC.